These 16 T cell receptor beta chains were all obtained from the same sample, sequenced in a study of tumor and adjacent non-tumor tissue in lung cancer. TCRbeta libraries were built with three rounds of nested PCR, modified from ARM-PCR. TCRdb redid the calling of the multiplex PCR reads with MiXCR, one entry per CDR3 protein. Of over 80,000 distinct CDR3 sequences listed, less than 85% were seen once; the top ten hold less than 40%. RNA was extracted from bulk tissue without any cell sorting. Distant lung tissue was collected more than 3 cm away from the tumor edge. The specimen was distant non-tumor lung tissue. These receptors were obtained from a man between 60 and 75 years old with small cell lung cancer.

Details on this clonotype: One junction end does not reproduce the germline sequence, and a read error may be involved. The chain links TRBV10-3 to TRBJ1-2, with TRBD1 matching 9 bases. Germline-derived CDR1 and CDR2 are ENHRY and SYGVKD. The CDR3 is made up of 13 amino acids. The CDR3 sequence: CAISPGTGCGYSF. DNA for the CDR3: TGTGCCATCAGTCCCGGGACAGGGTGCGGCTACTCCTTC.

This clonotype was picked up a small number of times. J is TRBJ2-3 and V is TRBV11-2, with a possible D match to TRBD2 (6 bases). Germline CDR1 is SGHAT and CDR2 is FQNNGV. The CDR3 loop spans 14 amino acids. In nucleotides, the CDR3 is TGTACTAGCAGCTTAATGGGAGAGGCAGATACGCAGTATTTT. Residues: CTSSLMGEADTQYF.

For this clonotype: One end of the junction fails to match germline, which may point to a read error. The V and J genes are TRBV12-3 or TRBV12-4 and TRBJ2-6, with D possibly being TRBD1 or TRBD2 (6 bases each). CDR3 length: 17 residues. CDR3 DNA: TGTGCCAGTATTTCCGATAACAGGGACTCTGGGGCCGACGTCCTGACTTTC. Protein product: CASISDNRDSGADVLTF.

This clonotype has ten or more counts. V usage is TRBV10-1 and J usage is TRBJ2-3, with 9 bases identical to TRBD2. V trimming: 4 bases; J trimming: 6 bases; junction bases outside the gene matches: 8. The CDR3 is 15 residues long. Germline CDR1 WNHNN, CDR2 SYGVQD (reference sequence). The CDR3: CASSVGAGGVDTQYF. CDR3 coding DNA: TGCGCCAGCAGTGTCGGAGCGGGGGGCGTCGATACGCAGTATTTT.

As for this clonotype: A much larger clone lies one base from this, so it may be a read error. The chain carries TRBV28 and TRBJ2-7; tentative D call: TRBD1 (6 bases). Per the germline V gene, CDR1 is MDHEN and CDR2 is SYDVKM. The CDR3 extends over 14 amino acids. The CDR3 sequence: CASRSGTLSCEQYF. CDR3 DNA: TGTGCCAGCAGATCCGGGACACTCTCCTGCGAGCAGTACTTC. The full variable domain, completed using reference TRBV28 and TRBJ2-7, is DVKVTQSSRYLVKRTGEKVFLECVQDMDHENMFWYRQDPGLGLRLIYFSYDVKMKEKGDIPEGYSVSREKKERFSLILESASTNQTSMYLCASRSGTLSCEQYFGPGTRLTVT.

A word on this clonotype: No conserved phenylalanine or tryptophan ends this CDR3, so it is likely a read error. Here the CDR3 reads CSVRAGTGGGETQYS. CDR3 coding DNA: TGCAGTGTGAGGGCCGGGACAGGGGGCGGTGAGACCCAGTACTCC. The V gene is TRBV29-1, the J gene TRBJ2-5; TRBD1 aligns across 12 bases. The CDR3 runs to 15 residues. In germline, CDR1 is SQVTM, CDR2 ANQGSEA.

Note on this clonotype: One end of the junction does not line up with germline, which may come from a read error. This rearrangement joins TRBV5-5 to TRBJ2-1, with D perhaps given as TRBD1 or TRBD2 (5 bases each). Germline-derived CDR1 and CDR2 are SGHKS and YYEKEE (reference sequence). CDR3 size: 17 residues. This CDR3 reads CVSSLLDWQGAYNEQFF. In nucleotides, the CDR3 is TGTGTCAGCAGTTTATTGGACTGGCAGGGCGCATACAATGAGCAGTTCTTC.

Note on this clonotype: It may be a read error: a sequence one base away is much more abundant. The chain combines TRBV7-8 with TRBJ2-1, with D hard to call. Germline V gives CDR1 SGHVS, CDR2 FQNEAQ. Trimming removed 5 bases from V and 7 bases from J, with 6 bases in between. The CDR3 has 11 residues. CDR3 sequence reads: CASSLRNEQFF. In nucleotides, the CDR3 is TGTGCCAGCAGCCTACGAAATGAGCAGTTCTTC.

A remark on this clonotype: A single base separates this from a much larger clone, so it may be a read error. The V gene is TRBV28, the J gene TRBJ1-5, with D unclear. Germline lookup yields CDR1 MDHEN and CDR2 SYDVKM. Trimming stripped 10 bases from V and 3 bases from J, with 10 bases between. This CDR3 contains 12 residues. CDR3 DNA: TGTGCCAACAAAACAGCCAATCAGCCCCAGCATTTT. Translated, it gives CANKTANQPQHF.

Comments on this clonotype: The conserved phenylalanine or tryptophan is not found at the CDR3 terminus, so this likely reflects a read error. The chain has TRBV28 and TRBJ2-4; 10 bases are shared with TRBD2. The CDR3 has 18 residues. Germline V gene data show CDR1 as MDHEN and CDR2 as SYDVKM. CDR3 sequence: CAGSSPILAGASKNIQYY. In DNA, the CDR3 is TGTGCCGGCAGTTCCCCGATTCTAGCGGGAGCGAGCAAAAACATTCAGTACTAC.

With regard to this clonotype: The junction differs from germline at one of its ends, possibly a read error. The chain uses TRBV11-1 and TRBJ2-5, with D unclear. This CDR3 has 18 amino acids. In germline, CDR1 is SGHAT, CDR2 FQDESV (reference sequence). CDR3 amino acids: CVSSLIGPPRGFQETQYF. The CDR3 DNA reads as TGTGTCAGCAGCTTAATAGGACCCCCAAGAGGATTTCAAGAGACCCAGTACTTC.

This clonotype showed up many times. CDR3 amino acids: CATRTSYEQYV. The CDR3 coding sequence is TGTGCCACCCGGACAAGCTACGAGCAGTACGTC. The chain uses TRBV6-2 or TRBV6-3 and TRBJ2-7, with D maybe TRBD1 (5 bases). Deletions cut 10 bases from V and 3 bases from J, with 10 bases between. In germline, CDR1 is MNHEY, CDR2 SVGEGT. The CDR3 runs to 11 residues.

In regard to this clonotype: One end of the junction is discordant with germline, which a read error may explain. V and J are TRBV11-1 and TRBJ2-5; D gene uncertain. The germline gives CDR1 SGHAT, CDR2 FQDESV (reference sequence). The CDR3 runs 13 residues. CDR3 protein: CASSIQLQETQYF. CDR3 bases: TGTGCCAGCAGCATACAACTCCAAGAGACTCAGTACTTC.

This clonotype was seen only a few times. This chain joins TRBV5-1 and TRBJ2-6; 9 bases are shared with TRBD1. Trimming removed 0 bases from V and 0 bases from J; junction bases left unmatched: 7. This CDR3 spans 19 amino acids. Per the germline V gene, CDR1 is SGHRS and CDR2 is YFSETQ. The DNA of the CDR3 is TGCGCCAGCAGCTTGGGGGACAGGGTCCTAGGCTCTGGGGCCAACGTCCTGACTTTC. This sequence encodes CASSLGDRVLGSGANVLTF.

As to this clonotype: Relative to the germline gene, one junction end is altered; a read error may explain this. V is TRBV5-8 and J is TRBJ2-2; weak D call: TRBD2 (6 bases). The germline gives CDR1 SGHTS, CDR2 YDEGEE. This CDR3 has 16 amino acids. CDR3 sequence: CASSFLGGPNAGELFF. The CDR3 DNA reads TGTGCCAGCAGCTTTTTAGGAGGGCCAAACGCCGGGGAGCTCTTTTTT. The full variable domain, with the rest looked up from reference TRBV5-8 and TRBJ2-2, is EAGVTQSPTHLIKTRGQQATLRCSPISGHTSVYWYQQALGLGLQFLLWYDEGEERNRGNFPPRFSGRQFPNYSSELNVNALELEDSALYLCASSFLGGPNAGELFFGEGSRLTVL.

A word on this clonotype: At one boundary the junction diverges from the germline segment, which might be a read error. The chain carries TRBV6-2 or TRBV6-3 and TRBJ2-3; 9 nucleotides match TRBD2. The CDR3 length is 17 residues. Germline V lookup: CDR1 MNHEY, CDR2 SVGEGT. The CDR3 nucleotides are TGTGCCAACAGTTACTCCCTAGCGGGAAGGCGGGCAGATACGCACTATTTT. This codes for CANSYSLAGRRADTHYF.